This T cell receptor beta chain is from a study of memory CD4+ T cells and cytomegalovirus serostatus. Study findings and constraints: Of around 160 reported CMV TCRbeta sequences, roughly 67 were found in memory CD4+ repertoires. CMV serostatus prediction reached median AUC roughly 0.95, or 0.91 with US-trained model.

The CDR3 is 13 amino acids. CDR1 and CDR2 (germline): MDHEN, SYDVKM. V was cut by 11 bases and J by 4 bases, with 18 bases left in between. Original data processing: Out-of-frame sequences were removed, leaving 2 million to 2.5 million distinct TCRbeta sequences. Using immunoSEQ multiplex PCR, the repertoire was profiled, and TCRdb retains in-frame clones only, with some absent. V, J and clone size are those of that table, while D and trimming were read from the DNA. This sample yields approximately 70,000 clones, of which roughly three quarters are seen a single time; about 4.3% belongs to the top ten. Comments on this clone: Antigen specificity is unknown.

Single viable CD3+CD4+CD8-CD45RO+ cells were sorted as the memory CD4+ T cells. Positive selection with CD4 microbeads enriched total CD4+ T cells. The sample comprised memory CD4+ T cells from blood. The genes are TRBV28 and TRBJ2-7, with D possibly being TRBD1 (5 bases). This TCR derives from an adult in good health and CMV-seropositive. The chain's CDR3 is CAASGRASYEQYF. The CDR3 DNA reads TGTGCCGCATCGGGCAGGGCCTCGTACGAGCAGTACTTC.